This T cell receptor beta chain was found in a study of T cells of healthy individuals. Trimming removed 3 bases at V and 1 base at J, with 7 bases between. The CDR3 loop spans 13 amino acids. TCRdb ran MiXCR on the 5' RACE reads and lists one entry per CDR3 protein. The table records around 100,000 distinct CDR3 sequences, approximately 16% of them present only once. This clonotype occurred a few times. The sequence was obtained from a human donor in good health. This chain links TRBV12-3 or TRBV12-4 with TRBJ2-7, with a possible D match to TRBD2 (5 bases). The CDR3 coding sequence is TGTGCCAGCAGTTTCGGGGAATCCTACGAGCAGTACTTC. Translation: CASSFGESYEQYF.